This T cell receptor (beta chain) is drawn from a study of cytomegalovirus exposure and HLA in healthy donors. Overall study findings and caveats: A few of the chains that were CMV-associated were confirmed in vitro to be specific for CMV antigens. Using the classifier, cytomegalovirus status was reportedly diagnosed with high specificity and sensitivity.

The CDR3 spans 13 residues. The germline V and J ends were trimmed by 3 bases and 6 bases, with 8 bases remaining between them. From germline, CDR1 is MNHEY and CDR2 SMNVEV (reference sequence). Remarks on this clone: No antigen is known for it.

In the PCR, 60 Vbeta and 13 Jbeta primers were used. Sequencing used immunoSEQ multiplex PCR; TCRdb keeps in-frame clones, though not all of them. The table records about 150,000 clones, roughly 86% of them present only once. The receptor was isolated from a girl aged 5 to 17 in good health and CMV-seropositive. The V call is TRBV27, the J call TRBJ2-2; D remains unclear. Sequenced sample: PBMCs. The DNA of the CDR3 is TGTGCCAGCAGTTTGGTAGCTCCCGGGGAGCTGTTTTTT. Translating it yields CASSLVAPGELFF.